These 26 T cell receptor beta chains originate from one sample sequenced in a study of metastatic and nonmetastatic thyroid tumors. Before thyroid surgery, none of the patients had received any treatment. TCRdb re-called the PCR reads via MiXCR. This table has 46,000 or so clones, 15% to 20% appearing once. The sample was blood. All receptors derive from a female donor with papillary thyroid cancer or a benign thyroid nodule (not recorded which). Some clones in this sample may be carry-over from other donors' samples.

The chain combines TRBV7-2 with TRBJ1-3; D ambiguous. The germline V gene has CDR1 SGHTA and CDR2 FQGNSA. V lost 3 bases and J 0 bases, leaving 9 bases between the germline ends. This CDR3 is 15 amino acids long. CDR3 residues: CASSFEGYSGNTIYF. The CDR3 region has the DNA TGTGCCAGCAGCTTCGAAGGTTACTCTGGAAACACCATATATTTT. Drawing the rest from reference TRBV7-2 and TRBJ1-3, the complete variable domain is GAGVSQSPSNKVTEKGKDVELRCDPISGHTALYWYRQSLGQGLEFLIYFQGNSAPDKSGLPSDRFSAERTGGSVSTLTIQRTQQEDSAVYLCASSFEGYSGNTIYFGEGSWLTVV.

The V call is TRBV6-1, the J call TRBJ2-7; no clear D. The germline V gene encodes CDR1 MNHNS and CDR2 SASEGT. Deletions cut 6 bases from V and 13 bases from J, with 22 bases between. This CDR3 has 13 amino acids. CDR3 coding DNA: TGTGCCAGCAGCTACGGTAACAGCGTGCCTTCCTACTTC. Residues: CASSYGNSVPSYF.

The sample holds many counts of this clone. At the DNA level, this CDR3 is encoded by other sequences in the same sample as well. The V and J genes are TRBV29-1 and TRBJ2-7; the match to TRBD1 covers 9 bases. From germline, CDR1 is SQVTM and CDR2 ANQGSEA. The CDR3 sequence is 15 residues long. V was clipped by 0 bases and J by 7 bases; unmatched bases: 10. The CDR3 nucleotides are TGCAGCGTTGAAGACCGGACAGGGGAATCGTTGGAGCAGTACTTC. This encodes CSVEDRTGESLEQYF.

This clone was seen ten or more times. The chain combines TRBV15 with TRBJ2-6; 7 bases align to TRBD1. V was pared by 8 bases and J by 2 bases, with 6 bases of the junction left unmatched. The V gene's germline CDR1 is LNHNV and CDR2 YYDKDF (reference sequence). The CDR3 length is 15 residues. The CDR3 sequence: CATQIQGAGANVLTF. CDR3 sequence (DNA): TGTGCCACCCAGATCCAGGGGGCTGGGGCCAACGTCCTGACTTTC.

This clone was picked up many times. The chain couples TRBV6-6 to TRBJ1-1, with 8 positions matching TRBD1. The CDR3 extends over 15 amino acids. The ends lost 0 bases at V and 10 bases at J; junction bases unmatched: 10. Per germline, CDR1 MNHNY and CDR2 SVGAGI (reference sequence). The CDR3 DNA is TGTGCCAGCAGTTACTCTCGGGACAGGCACGGGGGAGCTTTCTTT. This translates into CASSYSRDRHGGAFF.

J is TRBJ2-2 and V is TRBV11-2; 7 bases agree with TRBD2. The CDR3 contains 14 residues. CDR1 SGHAT and CDR2 FQNNGV come from the germline V gene. With V trimmed by 3 bases and J by 7 bases, 5 bases remained unmatched. CDR3 sequence reads: CASSFAGEIGELFF. The CDR3 nucleotides are TGTGCCAGCAGCTTTGCGGGAGAGATCGGGGAGCTGTTTTTT.

This clone was seen a handful of times. CDR3 in DNA: TGTGCCAGCTCACCAGGCGGCGGGGCCTGGAATGGAGATGAGCAGTTCTTC. Protein: CASSPGGGAWNGDEQFF. This chain joins TRBV18 and TRBJ2-1, with D possibly matching TRBD2 (6 bases). In germline, CDR1 is KGHSH, CDR2 LQKENI. Trimming took 2 bases from V and 8 from J, leaving 22 bases between them. This CDR3 has 17 residues.

This clone was counted at least ten times. The rearrangement uses TRBV18 and TRBJ1-4; D ambiguous. Germline V gene lookup returns CDR1 KGHSH and CDR2 LQKENI. This CDR3 comprises 13 residues. The ends were cut back, 2 bases at V and 10 bases at J, with 11 bases in the middle. CDR3 coding DNA: TGTGCCAGCTCACCAGAGACGGTTGGAAAACTGTTTTTT. Amino acid sequence: CASSPETVGKLFF.

The rearrangement links TRBV28 to TRBJ2-5; 8 bases are a match to TRBD1. Germline V lookup: CDR1 MDHEN, CDR2 SYDVKM. The V segment lost 3 bases and the J segment 3 bases; nucleotides outside the gene matches: 3. The CDR3 is made up of 14 amino acids. The CDR3 DNA follows: TGTGCCAGCAGTTTGTTGGACAGGGAAGAGACCCAGTACTTC. Its protein product is CASSLLDREETQYF. The full variable domain, rest sourced from reference TRBV28 and TRBJ2-5, is DVKVTQSSRYLVKRTGEKVFLECVQDMDHENMFWYRQDPGLGLRLIYFSYDVKMKEKGDIPEGYSVSREKKERFSLILESASTNQTSMYLCASSLLDREETQYFGPGTRLLVL.

This clone was detected only a few times. A much bigger clone sits one base away, suggesting this may be a read error. Additional DNA sequences in this sample encode the identical CDR3. The gene calls are TRBV29-1 and TRBJ2-3; either TRBD1 or TRBD2 may supply D (5 bases each). Germline assignment: CDR1 SQVTM and CDR2 ANQGSEA. This CDR3 has 14 residues. The V end lost 3 bases, the J end lost 0 bases, and 10 bases lay between the germline ends. The CDR3: CSVEGDESTDTQYF. In DNA, the CDR3 is TGCAGCGTTGAGGGGGATGAAAGCACAGATACGCAGTATTTT.

This clone has a handful of counts. An end of the junction differs from the germline gene, which may be a read error. V usage is TRBV2 and J usage is TRBJ2-1; 8 bases align to TRBD2. Per the germline V gene, CDR1 is SNHLY and CDR2 is FYNNEI. CDR3 length equals 15 residues. The CDR3, as DNA: TGTGCCAGCAGATCTCTAGCGGGCTCCCACAATGAGCAGTTCTTC. Its translation is CASRSLAGSHNEQFF.

The sample holds many counts of this clone. The rearrangement links TRBV4-2 to TRBJ2-1; D unclear. The CDR3 is 12 residues long. V was trimmed by 1 base and J by 8 bases, leaving 6 bases between them. Germline V CDR1 and CDR2: LGHNA, YNFKEQ. CDR3 nucleotides: TGTGCCAGCAGCCAAGTAATTCATGAGCAGTTCTTC. It codes for CASSQVIHEQFF.

This clone is deemed medium-sized (0.01 to 0.1%). This rearrangement joins TRBV6-1 to TRBJ2-3; D possibly corresponds to TRBD2 (7 bases). The CDR3 extends over 17 amino acids. Germline lookup yields CDR1 MNHNS and CDR2 SASEGT. V was trimmed by 6 bases and J by 3 bases, leaving 22 bases between them. The CDR3 DNA is TGTGCCAGCAGAGAGAGGGCTAGCGGAGGGGGGACAGATACGCAGTATTTT. Residues: CASRERASGGGTDTQYF.

Turning to this clone: This may be a read error: a much more frequent sequence differs by one nucleotide. This chain links TRBV7-9 with TRBJ2-3; D is unresolved. Deletions cut 7 bases from V and 5 bases from J, with 13 bases between. This CDR3 region has 13 residues. Germline CDR1 and CDR2: SEHNR and FQNEAQ (reference sequence). As DNA, the CDR3 is TGTGCCAGCACAGGCAGGCAGGAAGATACGCAGTATTTT. This gives the protein CASTGRQEDTQYF.

The rearrangement uses TRBV4-1 and TRBJ1-1, with D maybe TRBD1 (6 bases). V lost 7 bases and J lost 4, with 19 bases in between. The CDR3 runs 15 residues. Per the germline V gene, CDR1 is MGHRA and CDR2 is YSYEKL. The CDR3 DNA is TGCGCCAGCACGCCCCCATTGGGGGGCGCCACTGAAGCTTTCTTT. Translation: CASTPPLGGATEAFF.

This clone was observed at least ten times. The chain links TRBV10-1 to TRBJ2-7, with 7 bases matching TRBD1. The CDR3 totals 15 residues. The germline gives CDR1 WNHNN, CDR2 SYGVQD (reference sequence). Trimming cost V 3 bases and J 2 bases; bases outside gene matches: 7. The CDR3 nucleotides read TGCGCCAGCAGTGACTCCGGGACAGCGCCCTACGAGCAGTACTTC. Amino acids: CASSDSGTAPYEQYF.

This clone was seen many times. The rearrangement links TRBV6-1 to TRBJ2-7; 9 bases map to TRBD1. The CDR3 is made up of 14 amino acids. The J segment lost 4 bases and the V segment lost 5 bases, leaving 6 bases of the junction unmatched. Germline loops: CDR1 MNHNS, CDR2 SASEGT. CDR3 loop: CASSIGTGNYEQYF. The CDR3 DNA is TGTGCCAGCAGTATTGGGACAGGGAATTACGAGCAGTACTTC.

At least ten counts were recorded for this clone. This rearrangement joins TRBV2 to TRBJ2-3; D is unresolved. V was clipped by 10 bases and J by 0 bases, with 14 bases between them. CDR3 length: 14 residues. CDR1 is SNHLY, CDR2 FYNNEI, per germline. Here the CDR3 DNA reads TGTGCCACCCAGCATCCAACTAGCACAGATACGCAGTATTTT. Encoded protein: CATQHPTSTDTQYF.

This clone was counted ten times or more. The V gene is TRBV20-1, the J gene TRBJ2-1, with no clear D. V was pared by 1 base and J by 2 bases, with 9 bases between. The CDR3 is 14 residues long. Germline V gene lookup returns CDR1 DFQATT and CDR2 SNEGSKA (reference sequence). The CDR3 coding sequence is TGCAGTGCTAGAGGTCGAATGGCCTACAATGAGCAGTTCTTC. It yields the protein CSARGRMAYNEQFF.

This clone counts as medium-sized. The chain joins TRBV6-5 to TRBJ2-1; D assignment may be TRBD1 or TRBD2 (5 bases each). The germline gives CDR1 MNHEY, CDR2 SVGAGI. Trimming pared 2 bases from V and 9 bases from J, leaving 5 bases between. There are 11 residues in the CDR3. The CDR3 DNA reads TGTGCCAGCAGTTACGGGGGTGAGCAGTTCTTC. Translated, it gives CASSYGGEQFF.

A remark on this clone: This may come from a read error, since a much larger clone is one base off. The sample carries other DNA sequences with the same CDR3. The J gene is TRBJ2-5, the V gene TRBV25-1; D possibly corresponds to TRBD2 (6 bases). Germline assignment: CDR1 MGHDK and CDR2 SYGVNS. CDR3 length equals 17 residues. V lost 2 bases and J 5 bases, leaving 21 bases between the germline ends. CDR3: CASSEPVLAGGLETQYF. The CDR3 DNA reads TGTGCCAGCAGTGAACCGGTACTAGCTGGAGGGCTTGAGACCCAGTACTTC.

This clone was seen at least ten times. The V call is TRBV6-4, the J call TRBJ2-2, with 9 nucleotides matching TRBD2. The germline gives CDR1 MRHNA, CDR2 SNTAGT. The CDR3 runs 15 residues. Trimming took 1 base from V and 10 from J; bases not matched to a gene: 7. The chain's CDR3 is CASSDLAGATEELFF. The CDR3, as DNA: TGTGCCAGCAGTGACTTAGCGGGAGCGACGGAGGAGCTGTTTTTT.

The chain recombines TRBV12-3 or TRBV12-4 with TRBJ1-2; D is undetermined. This CDR3 is built from 13 residues. V lost 3 bases to trimming and J lost 2 bases, with 7 bases between them. The CDR3: CASSLGVNYGYTF. CDR3 in DNA: TGTGCCAGCAGTTTGGGTGTAAACTATGGCTACACCTTC.

The sample holds many counts of this clone. CDR3 region: CASSMTGDAEAFF. The CDR3 DNA sequence: TGTGCCAGCAGCATGACAGGGGACGCTGAAGCTTTCTTT. The gene calls are TRBV5-4 and TRBJ1-1; TRBD1 matches 8 bases. The CDR3 is 13 residues long. V shed 4 bases, J shed 6 bases, and the junction held 5 bases outside the gene matches. The germline CDR1 and CDR2 sequences are SGHNT and YYREEE (reference sequence).

The chain employs TRBV12-3 or TRBV12-4 and TRBJ2-7; D possibly uses TRBD1 or TRBD2 (6 bases each). Trimming took off 3 bases at V and 5 bases at J, with 14 bases between the two ends. This CDR3 is 14 amino acids long. This CDR3 reads CASSFIQGRNEQYF. CDR3 nucleotides: TGTGCCAGCAGTTTCATCCAGGGGAGGAACGAGCAGTACTTC.

The V gene is TRBV20-1, the J gene TRBJ1-2, with D unclear. The CDR3 has 12 residues. The V end lost 4 bases, the J end lost 4 bases, and 10 bases lay between the germline ends. CDR1 DFQATT and CDR2 SNEGSKA come from the germline V gene (reference sequence). Here the CDR3 reads CSATGNFYGYTF. For the CDR3, the DNA is TGCAGTGCTACCGGGAATTTCTATGGCTACACCTTC.